This T cell receptor beta chain was obtained from a study of hypomethylating agent response in myelodysplastic syndrome. Study-level information: TET2 mutation, the most common, occurred in about 45% of the 11 patients.

Sequencing used immunoSEQ multiplex PCR; TCRdb keeps in-frame clones, though not all of them. This sample has about 5,700 clones, with roughly 80% found just once. This receptor was taken from a human donor with myelodysplastic syndrome. The sequencing here drew on bone marrow, taken before or after starting hypomethylating agent treatment for myelodysplastic syndrome (not recorded which).

CDR3 sequence reads: CASSYSTGVSYEQYF. CDR3 DNA sequence: TGTGCCAGCAGTTACTCGACCGGAGTCTCCTACGAGCAGTACTTC. J is TRBJ2-7 and V is TRBV6-5; D gene unclear. This CDR3 has 15 amino acids. V was shortened by 0 bases and J by 0 bases, with 9 bases between the two germline ends. Germline-derived CDR1 and CDR2 are MNHEY and SVGAGI.